A single sample is the source of the 15 T cell receptor beta chains below, sequenced in a study of blood T cell repertoires in COVID-19. Sequenced by immunoSEQ multiplex PCR; TCRdb stores in-frame clones only, minus some. The sample contains about 42,000 clones, 70% to 80% of which appear only once. Sequencing input: peripheral blood. The origin of the receptors is a woman in her 70s with acute or convalescent COVID-19.

J is TRBJ1-6 and V is TRBV3-1 (or the pseudogene TRBV3-2); no clear D. CDR1 is LGHDT and CDR2 is YNNKEL in the germline V gene (reference sequence). V was pared by 6 bases and J by 1 base, with 10 bases between. The CDR3 contains 15 residues. CDR3 in DNA: TGTGCCAGCAGTCCGGTCGGGTCCTATAATTCACCCCTCCACTTT. Its translation is CASSPVGSYNSPLHF.

V usage is TRBV6-5 and J usage is TRBJ2-5; D remains ambiguous. V shed 2 bases and J shed 2 bases, with 12 bases lying between them. The CDR3 contains 15 residues. The germline V gene encodes CDR1 MNHEY and CDR2 SVGAGI. CDR3 sequence (DNA): TGTGCCAGCAGTTACGGGCAGGTCAGACAAGAGACCCAGTACTTC. Translation gives CASSYGQVRQETQYF.

This clone is termed hyperexpanded. The V call is TRBV3-1 (or the pseudogene TRBV3-2), the J call TRBJ1-1; possibly TRBD1 for D (5 bases). Germline-derived CDR1 and CDR2 are LGHDT and YNNKEL (reference sequence). Trimming left V 4 bases short and J 3 bases short, with 9 bases between. There are 13 residues in the CDR3. Here the CDR3 reads CASSPGTDTEAFF. In DNA, the CDR3 is TGTGCCAGCAGCCCTGGGACTGACACTGAAGCTTTCTTT.

This chain connects TRBV28 to TRBJ1-3; tentative D call: TRBD1 (6 bases). This CDR3 has 17 amino acids. Trimming stripped 5 bases from V and 0 bases from J, with 17 bases between. Germline lookup yields CDR1 MDHEN and CDR2 SYDVKM. CDR3 bases: TGTGCCAGCAGTCGCCGAGCCGACAGGCCCTCTGGAAACACCATATATTTT. This translates into CASSRRADRPSGNTIYF.

The chain links TRBV4-1 to TRBJ1-1; D may be TRBD1 (5 bases). V was clipped by 3 bases and J by 5 bases, with 16 bases between them. The CDR3 has 15 residues. Germline CDR1 is MGHRA and CDR2 is YSYEKL. CDR3 protein: CASSQRRDGGTEAFF. For the CDR3, the DNA is TGCGCCAGCAGCCAGCGCCGGGACGGGGGAACTGAAGCTTTCTTT.

The chain is built from TRBV12-3 or TRBV12-4 and TRBJ2-7; the D is unclear. The CDR3 runs to 12 residues. V was trimmed by 1 base and J by 4 bases, leaving 5 bases between them. The CDR3 is CASSLVVYEQYF. CDR3 coding DNA: TGTGCCAGCAGTTTAGTCGTGTACGAGCAGTACTTC.

This chain uses TRBV28 with TRBJ1-1; 7 nucleotides line up with TRBD1. The germline gives CDR1 MDHEN, CDR2 SYDVKM. The CDR3 runs to 12 residues. V dropped 7 bases and J dropped 6; count of bases not matched to a gene: 5. The CDR3 DNA reads as TGTGCCAGCAAAGCCGGGACAGCTGAAGCTTTCTTT. Translated, it gives CASKAGTAEAFF.

The chain combines TRBV28 with TRBJ1-2; D is perhaps TRBD1 (5 bases). The CDR3 runs 14 residues. V shed 5 bases and J shed 5 bases, with 15 bases lying between them. Germline V gives CDR1 MDHEN, CDR2 SYDVKM. DNA of the CDR3: TGTGCCAGCAGTGTAGAATTGACAGCATATGGCTACACCTTC. Its protein is CASSVELTAYGYTF.

The CDR3 region is CASSTTGGSHEQFF. For the CDR3, the DNA is TGTGCCAGCAGCACGACAGGGGGTAGCCATGAGCAGTTCTTC. The chain uses TRBV5-4 and TRBJ2-1, with 9 positions matching TRBD1. Germline values: CDR1 SGHNT, CDR2 YYREEE (reference sequence). The CDR3 length is 14 residues. V shed 4 bases and J 8 bases; nucleotides not matched to a gene: 7.

The rearrangement joins TRBV2 to TRBJ2-5; TRBD1 matches at 7 bases. The J segment lost 3 bases and the V segment lost 11 bases, leaving 6 bases of the junction unmatched. The CDR3 is 12 residues long. Looked up from germline, CDR1 is SNHLY and CDR2 is FYNNEI. The CDR3 loop reads CAGQGDEETQYF. The DNA of the CDR3 is TGTGCCGGCCAGGGGGACGAAGAGACCCAGTACTTC.

V usage is TRBV7-2 and J usage is TRBJ2-1, with TRBD2 identical over 11 bases. The germline CDR1 and CDR2 sequences are SGHTA and FQGNSA. Trimming cost V 3 bases and J 6 bases; bases outside gene matches: 1. The CDR3 contains 14 residues. CDR3 protein: CASSFSGRANEQFF. Written as DNA, the CDR3 is TGTGCCAGCAGCTTTAGCGGGAGGGCCAATGAGCAGTTCTTC.

This sequence joins TRBV4-2 and TRBJ1-4; no clear D gene. V gave up 1 base and J gave up 8 bases, with 17 bases separating them. In germline, CDR1 is LGHNA, CDR2 YNFKEQ. CDR3 length equals 16 residues. In nucleotides, the CDR3 is TGTGCCAGCAGCCAAGCCCAAACTGGGTCGGGGGAAAAACTGTTTTTT. Its protein product is CASSQAQTGSGEKLFF.

This clone has a handful of counts. The gene calls are TRBV6-5 and TRBJ1-2, with D tentatively TRBD1 (5 bases). V shed 6 bases and J shed 4 bases, with 15 bases lying between them. In germline, CDR1 is MNHEY, CDR2 SVGAGI. CDR3 length: 14 residues. CDR3 loop: CASRRQILSYGYTF. Written as DNA, the CDR3 is TGTGCCAGCAGGCGACAGATTCTAAGCTATGGCTACACCTTC.

The chain uses TRBV2 and TRBJ2-1; 7 bases map to TRBD2. V shed 6 bases and J 3 bases; nucleotides not matched to a gene: 8. This CDR3 contains 15 residues. Germline CDR1 SNHLY, CDR2 FYNNEI. Here the CDR3 reads CASRGGTTSYNEQFF. In DNA form, the CDR3 reads TGTGCCAGCAGGGGCGGGACTACTAGCTACAATGAGCAGTTCTTC.

The chain has TRBV6-5 and TRBJ2-2, with D possibly being TRBD1 (6 bases). CDR1 and CDR2 from the germline V gene are MNHEY and SVGAGI. This CDR3 spans 15 amino acids. Trimming took off 7 bases at V and 5 bases at J, with 17 bases between the two ends. CDR3 bases: TGTGCCAGCAAGGGGGTTTCGATAGGGACCGGGGAGCTGTTTTTT. It codes for CASKGVSIGTGELFF.